This TCR beta chain derives from a study of T cell responses to AZD1222 COVID-19 vaccine. Overall study findings and caveats: The donor cohort was predominantly white British with a female majority, and clonal diversity may have been underestimated. There were vaccine-associated CD4 TCRs across spike, dominant at 160-218 and 743-854. Epitopes outside B.1.351 and B.1.1.7 mutated regions reportedly drew nearly half of spike TCRs.

Clones were sequenced by immunoSEQ multiplex PCR, and TCRdb holds only the in-frame ones, with some missing. The table records fewer than 85,000 clones, nearly 90% of them present only once. As for this clone: The antigen is not known.

Looked up from germline, CDR1 is SGHRS and CDR2 is YFSETQ. The CDR3 loop spans 15 amino acids. Trimming cost V 1 base and J 2 bases, with 12 bases left between them. The V call is TRBV5-1, the J call TRBJ1-1; D not resolved. This clonotype was obtained from an adult who received the AZD1222 COVID-19 vaccine. Material: peripheral blood, obtained 28 days after the second AZD1222 dose. The CDR3: CASSLSVLINTEAFF. CDR3 DNA: TGCGCCAGCAGCTTGTCCGTCCTTATTAACACTGAAGCTTTCTTT.